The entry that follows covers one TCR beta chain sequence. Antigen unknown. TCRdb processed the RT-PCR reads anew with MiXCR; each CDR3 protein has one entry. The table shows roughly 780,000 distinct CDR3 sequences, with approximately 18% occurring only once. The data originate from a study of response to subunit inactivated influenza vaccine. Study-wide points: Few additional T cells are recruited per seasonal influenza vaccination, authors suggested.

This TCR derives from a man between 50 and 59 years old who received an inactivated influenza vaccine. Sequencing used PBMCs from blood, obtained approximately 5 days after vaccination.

The DNA of the CDR3 is TGTGCCTCTCACATTTACCCGGGACAGTCGGAATACGTCGAGCAGTACTTC. As protein: CASHIYPGQSEYVEQYF. V gene TRBV15 combines with J gene TRBJ2-7, with TRBD1 matching 7 bases. Trimming took 11 bases from V and 6 from J; bases not matched to a gene: 25. The CDR3 is made up of 17 amino acids. Looked up from germline, CDR1 is LNHNV and CDR2 is YYDKDF (reference sequence).